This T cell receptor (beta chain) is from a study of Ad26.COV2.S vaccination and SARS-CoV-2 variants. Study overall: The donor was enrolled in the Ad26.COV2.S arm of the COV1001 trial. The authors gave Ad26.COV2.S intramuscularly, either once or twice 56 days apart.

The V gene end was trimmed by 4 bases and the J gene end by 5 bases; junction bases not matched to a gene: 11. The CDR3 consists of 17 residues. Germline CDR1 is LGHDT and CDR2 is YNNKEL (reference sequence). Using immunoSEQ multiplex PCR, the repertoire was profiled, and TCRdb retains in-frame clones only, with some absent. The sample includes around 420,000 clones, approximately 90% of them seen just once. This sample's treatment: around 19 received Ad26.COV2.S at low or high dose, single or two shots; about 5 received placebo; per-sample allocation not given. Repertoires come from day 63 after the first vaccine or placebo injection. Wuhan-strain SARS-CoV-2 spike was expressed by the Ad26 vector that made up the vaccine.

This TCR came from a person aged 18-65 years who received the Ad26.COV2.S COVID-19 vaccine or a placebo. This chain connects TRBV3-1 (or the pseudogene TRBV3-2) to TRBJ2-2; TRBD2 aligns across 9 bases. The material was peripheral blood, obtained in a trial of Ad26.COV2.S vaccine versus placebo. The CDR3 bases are TGTGCCAGCAGCCCCCAATTGACTAGCGGCGGGACCGGGGAGCTGTTTTTT. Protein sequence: CASSPQLTSGGTGELFF.